The next 20 T cell receptor beta chains were all read from a single sample in a study of blood T cell repertoires in COVID-19. The assay was immunoSEQ multiplex PCR, and TCRdb's table has in-frame clones only and misses some. The profile shows some 400,000 clones, around 87% of them singletons. Source material: PBMCs or T cells enriched from blood (not recorded which). Every receptor here comes from a man aged 25-45 years who had recovered from COVID-19.

This clone turned up a few times. V gene TRBV4-1 combines with J gene TRBJ1-1; D gene ambiguous. The V end was cut by 1 base, the J end by 6 bases, with 9 bases between. The CDR3 runs to 13 residues. The V gene's germline CDR1 is MGHRA and CDR2 YSYEKL. CDR3 nucleotides: TGCGCCAGCAGCCAAGTACTGTCCGCTGAAGCTTTCTTT. Translated: CASSQVLSAEAFF.

The rearrangement uses TRBV20-1 and TRBJ1-4, with 8 nucleotides matching TRBD1. Germline CDR1 reads DFQATT; CDR2 reads SNEGSKA (reference sequence). Losses at the gene ends were 3 bases for V and 4 bases for J; bases not matched to a gene: 4. The CDR3 totals 14 residues. The CDR3 sequence: CSASPGQVNEKLFF. Here the CDR3 DNA reads TGCAGTGCTAGTCCGGGACAGGTTAATGAAAAACTGTTTTTT.

This sequence joins TRBV9 and TRBJ2-2; 11 bases align to TRBD1. With V trimmed by 0 bases and J by 5 bases, 9 bases remained unmatched. CDR3 length: 18 amino acids. Germline loops: CDR1 SGDLS, CDR2 YYNGEE. The CDR3 bases are TGTGCCAGCAGCGTAGCCTCTGGACAGGGGGCTTTAACCGGGGAGCTGTTTTTT. Amino acids: CASSVASGQGALTGELFF.

The CDR3 DNA reads as TGTGCCAGCAGCTTAGGCCCGGACCAAGAGACCCAGTACTTC. Encoded protein: CASSLGPDQETQYF. The genes are TRBV7-6 and TRBJ2-5, with no clear D. Germline lookup yields CDR1 SGHVS and CDR2 FNYEAQ. The ends were cut back, 1 base at V and 0 bases at J, with 6 bases in the middle. This CDR3 has 14 amino acids.

As DNA, the CDR3 is TGTGCCAGCAGCCTTAGGACAGATTCACCCCTCCACTTT. Encoded protein: CASSLRTDSPLHF. This rearrangement joins TRBV3-1 (or the pseudogene TRBV3-2) to TRBJ1-6, with a possible D match to TRBD1 (6 bases). The CDR3 is 13 amino acids. Trimming stripped 4 bases from V and 8 bases from J, with 9 bases between. Germline V gene data show CDR1 as LGHDT and CDR2 as YNNKEL (reference sequence).

V usage is TRBV9 and J usage is TRBJ1-1, with 9 bases lining up with TRBD1. Unmatched junction bases numbered 9, after V lost 3 bases and J lost 6 bases. CDR1 and CDR2 from the germline V gene are SGDLS and YYNGEE. CDR3 size: 15 residues. Here the CDR3 reads CASSATGTGYSEAFF. CDR3 in DNA: TGTGCCAGCAGCGCAACCGGGACAGGGTATTCTGAAGCTTTCTTT.

The V and J genes are TRBV4-1 and TRBJ1-6; D unresolved. V lost 0 bases and J lost 11, with 8 bases in between. Germline assignment: CDR1 MGHRA and CDR2 YSYEKL. The CDR3 has 13 amino acids. The CDR3 reads CASSQERRPPLHF. The CDR3 DNA reads TGCGCCAGCAGCCAAGAGCGTCGCCCACCCCTCCACTTT.

The chain links TRBV13 to TRBJ1-2; D uncertain. The CDR3 extends over 12 amino acids. Between the trimmed V and J ends, which lost 1 base and 7 bases, there was a span of 7 bases. Germline CDR1 and CDR2: PRHDT and FYEKMQ (reference sequence). The CDR3 reads CASSLARRGYTF. The CDR3 DNA is TGTGCCAGCAGCTTAGCCAGGCGTGGCTACACCTTC.

The genes are TRBV15 and TRBJ1-2; D uncertain. Germline V gene data show CDR1 as LNHNV and CDR2 as YYDKDF (reference sequence). The CDR3 loop spans 13 amino acids. Trimming left V 0 bases short and J 8 bases short, with 10 bases between. The CDR3 protein is CATSRDVFGGYTF. The CDR3 DNA reads TGTGCCACCAGCAGAGATGTGTTTGGCGGCTACACCTTC. Variable domain in full (rest from reference TRBV15 and TRBJ1-2): DAMVIQNPRYQVTQFGKPVTLSCSQTLNHNVMYWYQQKSSQAPKLLFHYYDKDFNNEADTPDNFQSRRPNTSFCFLDIRSPGLGDTAMYLCATSRDVFGGYTFGSGTRLTVV.

The genes are TRBV7-2 and TRBJ2-5; 8 bases are shared with TRBD1. Germline V gene lookup returns CDR1 SGHTA and CDR2 FQGNSA. There are 20 residues in the CDR3. J lost 4 bases, V lost 0 bases, and 19 bases had no gene match. The CDR3 DNA reads TGTGCCAGCAGCTTAGCCAGACAGGGGACCTACCTCGGTCCGGTAGAGACCCAGTACTTC. Translation: CASSLARQGTYLGPVETQYF.

CDR3 region: CASSVAGGLDGYTF. In DNA, the CDR3 is TGTGCCAGCAGCGTAGCGGGGGGCTTGGACGGCTACACCTTC. The chain recombines TRBV9 with TRBJ1-2; D is possibly TRBD1 (6 bases). Germline V gene lookup returns CDR1 SGDLS and CDR2 YYNGEE. The germline V and J ends were trimmed by 0 bases and 8 bases, with 14 bases remaining between them. CDR3 size: 14 residues.

The chain is built from TRBV27 and TRBJ1-1; 10 nucleotides agree with TRBD1. This CDR3 is 17 amino acids long. V shed 2 bases, J shed 1 base, and the junction held 7 bases outside the gene matches. The germline V gene has CDR1 MNHEY and CDR2 SMNVEV (reference sequence). CDR3 residues: CASSLMGQGFANTEAFF. CDR3 nucleotides: TGTGCCAGCAGTTTAATGGGACAGGGGTTTGCGAACACTGAAGCTTTCTTT.

This clone was seen only a few times. The CDR3: CASSLGLPGQSSGANVLTF. The CDR3 coding sequence is TGTGCCAGCAGCTTAGGCCTCCCGGGACAGAGCTCTGGGGCCAACGTCCTGACTTTC. This chain joins TRBV11-3 and TRBJ2-6, with 7 positions matching TRBD1. Looked up from germline, CDR1 is SGHNT and CDR2 is YENEEA. Germline trimming cut 1 base from V and 0 bases from J; bases unmatched to any gene: 9. The CDR3 sequence is 19 residues long.

The rearrangement uses TRBV15 and TRBJ2-7, with 7 bases that match TRBD2. J was trimmed by 0 bases and V by 2 bases; bases with no gene match: 7. CDR3 size: 16 residues. Germline lookup yields CDR1 LNHNV and CDR2 YYDKDF (reference sequence). CDR3 sequence reads: CATSRPPGGSSYEQYF. The CDR3 DNA reads TGTGCCACCAGCAGACCACCGGGGGGAAGCTCCTACGAGCAGTACTTC.

The chain employs TRBV6-1 and TRBJ2-1; weak D call: TRBD1 (5 bases). Germline CDR1 reads MNHNS; CDR2 reads SASEGT. This CDR3 spans 14 amino acids. V was shortened by 6 bases and J by 7 bases, with 16 bases between the two germline ends. The CDR3: CASRRDLSGNEQFF. DNA of the CDR3: TGTGCCAGCAGACGCGACTTATCAGGGAATGAGCAGTTCTTC.

The chain uses TRBV18 and TRBJ2-7; TRBD1 might be the D (5 bases). There are 13 residues in the CDR3. Per germline, CDR1 KGHSH and CDR2 LQKENI. The V and J ends lost 4 bases and 3 bases respectively, with 10 bases between them. The CDR3 sequence is CASSLRTNYEQYF. The CDR3 nucleotides read TGTGCCAGCTCACTCAGGACAAACTACGAGCAGTACTTC.

The chain has TRBV19 and TRBJ1-6; no firm D call. The CDR3 is 16 amino acids. V was trimmed by 4 bases and J by 6 bases, leaving 16 bases between them. CDR1 is LNHDA and CDR2 is SQIVND in the germline V gene (reference sequence). The CDR3 sequence is CASSNVFPTGNSPLHF. In nucleotides, the CDR3 is TGTGCCAGTAGTAATGTGTTCCCTACCGGTAATTCACCCCTCCACTTT.

V usage is TRBV9 and J usage is TRBJ1-6; D is possibly TRBD1 (6 bases). The CDR3 loop spans 14 amino acids. Trimming pared 0 bases from V and 7 bases from J, leaving 8 bases between. Germline CDR1 reads SGDLS; CDR2 reads YYNGEE. The CDR3 DNA reads TGTGCCAGCAGCGTAGAAACAGGGAATTCACCCCTCCACTTT. Encoded protein: CASSVETGNSPLHF.

With respect to this clone: One end of the junction varies from germline; a read error may be responsible. V is TRBV4-1 and J is TRBJ2-7, with 7 bases identical to TRBD1. Germline V gene lookup returns CDR1 MGHRA and CDR2 YSYEKL. This CDR3 spans 14 amino acids. Here the CDR3 DNA reads TGCACCAGCAGCCGACAGGGAGTCACCTACGAGCAGTACTTC. Translating gives CTSSRQGVTYEQYF.

The chain recombines TRBV6-5 with TRBJ2-7; 10 bases are shared with TRBD1. The length of the CDR3 is 14 residues. Looked up from germline, CDR1 is MNHEY and CDR2 is SVGAGI. The J segment lost 2 bases and the V segment lost 7 bases, leaving 5 bases of the junction unmatched. CDR3 sequence (DNA): TGTGCCAGCACCCCGGGACAGGGGACCTACGAGCAGTACTTC. Translation gives CASTPGQGTYEQYF.